This TCR beta chain comes out of a study of cytomegalovirus exposure and HLA in healthy donors. Germline V CDR1 and CDR2: GTSNPN, SVGIG (reference sequence). This CDR3 comprises 13 residues. The V end was cut by 6 bases, the J end by 4 bases, with 13 bases between. The PCR had 60 Vbeta and 13 Jbeta primers. The table came from immunoSEQ multiplex PCR; TCRdb's copy has only in-frame clones and leaves some out. Here the sample spans around 180,000 clones, around three quarters being singletons. The receptor's source is a man aged 40-49 years in good health and CMV-seronegative. The rearrangement uses TRBV30 and TRBJ1-3; D is unresolved. Sequenced: PBMCs. The CDR3 loop is CACPGREGNTIYF. As DNA, the CDR3 is TGTGCCTGTCCCGGGAGAGAGGGAAACACCATATATTTT.